This note documents a single TCR beta chain sequence. Its matching antigen is unknown. This sample stems from a study of cytomegalovirus exposure and HLA in healthy donors. Whole-study findings and limits: Reports described diagnosis of cytomegalovirus status by the classifier as highly specific and sensitive.

Sequenced by immunoSEQ multiplex PCR; TCRdb stores in-frame clones only, minus some. Here the sample spans about 240,000 clones, around 88% being singletons. This receptor was identified in a woman younger than 45 in good health and CMV-seropositive. The sequencing sample was made of PBMCs.

CDR3 coding DNA: TGTGCCAGCACCTACCTAGCTTCTGGGGCCAACGTCCTGACTTTC. Translated, it gives CASTYLASGANVLTF. The chain has TRBV28 and TRBJ2-6; D is possibly TRBD2 (5 bases). Trimming left V 7 bases short and J 1 base short, with 11 bases between. Germline values: CDR1 MDHEN, CDR2 SYDVKM. The CDR3 is 15 amino acids. Combining the CDR3 with reference TRBV28 and TRBJ2-6 gives the whole variable domain DVKVTQSSRYLVKRTGEKVFLECVQDMDHENMFWYRQDPGLGLRLIYFSYDVKMKEKGDIPEGYSVSREKKERFSLILESASTNQTSMYLCASTYLASGANVLTFGAGSRLTVL.